This T cell receptor (beta chain) emerged from a study of blood T cells in healthy people across ages. V was pared by 7 bases and J by 2 bases, with 11 bases between. Germline V gives CDR1 MGHDK, CDR2 SYGVNS. The CDR3 loop spans 13 amino acids. PCR was performed a second time for about 6 to 12 cycles using a sample-barcoded 5' primer and a J-beta primer mix. TCRdb independently ran MiXCR on the 5' RACE reads; one entry per CDR3 protein. This table has 700,000 to 850,000 distinct CDR3 sequences, 30% to 45% appearing once. Every donor gave approximately 10 milliliters of peripheral blood. Isolating PBMCs gave at least 6 million of these cells per sample.

The sample comprised blood. This sequence was found in a man younger than 35 in good health. The rearrangement joins TRBV25-1 to TRBJ1-1; D gene uncertain. CDR3 region: CASILGSNTEAFF. The CDR3, as DNA: TGTGCCAGCATCCTAGGGTCTAACACTGAAGCTTTCTTT. Supplemented by reference TRBV25-1 and TRBJ1-1, the full variable domain reads EADIYQTPRYLVIGTGKKITLECSQTMGHDKMYWYQQDPGMELHLIHYSYGVNSTEKGDLSSESTVSRIRTEHFPLTLESARPSHTSQYLCASILGSNTEAFFGQGTRLTVV.